This T cell receptor beta chain is from a study of blood T cells in healthy people across ages. Study-wide results and limits: Diversity was estimated from one million T cells, and these estimates were considered underestimates.

Details on this clonotype: Its specificity is not known.

A second PCR of 7 to 11 cycles used a sample-barcoded 5' primer and a J-beta primer mix. TCRdb used MiXCR to reprocess the 5' RACE reads, holding one entry per CDR3 protein. The table records fewer than 2,000,000 distinct CDR3 sequences, around 36% of them present only once. Germline CDR1 reads WSHSY; CDR2 reads SAAADI. J gave up 2 bases and V 7 bases, and 6 bases lay outside the gene matches. The CDR3 is 14 amino acids. This receptor was identified in a woman younger than 45 in good health. The chain has TRBV10-2 and TRBJ2-3; 7 nucleotides match TRBD1. Material: blood. The CDR3 sequence is CASNQGDPTDTQYF. Here the CDR3 DNA reads TGCGCCAGCAACCAGGGGGACCCCACAGATACGCAGTATTTT.